Sequencing of this TCR beta chain was carried out in a study of T cell repertoires in cytomegalovirus infection. Overall study context: CMV epitopes that were recently identified and HLA-C-restricted were used alongside well-studied HLA-B-restricted ones. Both a matching HLA type and CMV infection were indicated by public TCR beta signatures. The study, taken as a whole, reports: Ex vivo responses were dominated by HLA-C-restricted CMV-specific TCR beta clonotypes. Accumulated public TCR beta family frequency recognized individuals carrying CMV together with the relevant HLA.

TCRdb reanalysed the reads using MiXCR and keeps one entry per CDR3 protein. The sample shows 600,000 to 700,000 distinct CDR3 sequences, roughly a third of them seen only once. Comment on this clonotype: Its antigen is unknown. The junction and the germline gene differ at one end; a read error may be behind it.

CDR3 length equals 15 residues. The chain links TRBV5-3 to TRBJ1-1, with TRBD1 identical over 7 bases. TRBV5-3 is flagged as an ORF with uncertain function. The sequence derives from a human donor in good health (CMV status not recorded). Some clones in this sample may be carry-over from other donors' samples. The sequenced sample was cultured PBMCs, obtained from culture after CMV antigen stimulation. CDR3 bases: TGTGCCAGCAGCTTGGCCCGAACAGGGGCCACTGAAGCTTTCTTT. Its translation: CASSLARTGATEAFF.